This entry describes one T cell receptor (beta chain). This entry is derived from a study of T-cell reconstitution after alpha-beta-depleted transplantation in children. Germline V gene data show CDR1 as SGHTA and CDR2 as FQGNSA. The ends lost 0 bases at V and 6 bases at J; junction bases unmatched: 10. This CDR3 is 19 amino acids long. Unique molecular identifiers were incorporated when the TCRbeta library was constructed. TCRdb called the PCR reads again in MiXCR, with one record for every CDR3 protein. The table has some 490,000 distinct CDR3 sequences, 9.5% to 15% seen once. This TCR was recovered from a human donor who donated a stem cell graft to a child with combined immunodeficiency. The chain carries TRBV7-2 and TRBJ2-1; 14 bases agree with TRBD2. The material sequenced was PBMCs from the stem cell graft donor, taken from the stem cell graft. As DNA, the CDR3 is TGTGCCAGCAGCTTAGCAGGGACTAGCGGGGGCGCCGTTGGCAATGAGCAGTTCTTC. Translated, it gives CASSLAGTSGGAVGNEQFF.